The TCR beta chain under discussion was sequenced for a study of cytomegalovirus exposure and HLA in healthy donors (dated by TCRdb to the late 2010s). Regarding the study in general: An earlier analysis of fewer than 750 of the donors reported approximately 260 Gb of sequence data and about 120 million unique TCR beta sequences obtained from roughly 180 million T cells. An early release that covered fewer than 800 HLA-typed donors contained 250 to 350 gigabases of sequencing data and some 87 million unique TCR sequences. The genetic ancestry cluster associated with self-reported Caucasian donors included over 80% of the roughly 410 genotyped donors. The study aimed to test whether cataloging public T cell receptors could reveal signatures of past pathogen exposure. The T cell repertoires of under 750 subjects were profiled by immunosequencing and related to cytomegalovirus serostatus. Besides the first cohort of some 670 subjects, a separate validation cohort made up of about 120 different subjects was used. To predict cytomegalovirus infection status, the study combined high-throughput TCR immunosequencing, statistical association of individual TCRs with disease status, and machine learning. A later analysis re-examined previously published TCR beta repertoires from more than 650 donors and added high-resolution HLA genotyping to investigate patterns of TCR occurrence. Rather than drawing on any new phenotypic data, the later analysis identified candidate immune exposures from TCR beta sequences and the way those sequences occurred across donors. An earlier analysis of roughly 580 of the donors used high-throughput TCR beta sequencing to judge whether each TCR beta V gene segment behaved as functional or pseudogenic. Donor age, sex, ethnicity and CMV serostatus were compiled together with the repertoire data. A later genetic analysis took genome-wide SNP genotypes for about three fifths of the 666 donors and used that subset as a discovery cohort. Every discovery cohort repertoire had been produced on one sequencing platform. Both class I and class II loci were covered by HLA typing, at four-digit resolution. Typing coverage varied by locus: roughly 629-630 donors for A, B, C, DRB1 and DQB1; 500 to 550 for DQA1; about 600 for DPA1; roughly 470 for DPB1. Five DR-DQ haplotypes were handled as single units for association and clustering, since linkage in the cohort was strong. Among 350 to 400 genotyped donors of the cohort, an average of 235,054 unique TCR beta nucleotide sequences were sequenced per donor, roughly 20% of them non-productive.

With regard to this clone: This clone's antigen is unknown. Base qualities are not recorded, but no much larger clone differs from it by a single base.

Paper-wide results and their limitations: A later analysis reported that several top co-occurrence clusters appeared linked to parvovirus B19, influenza, CMV and Epstein-Barr virus. In a later analysis, TCR association rates were found to vary across HLA loci, with the most associated TCRs seen for DRB1 alleles and the fewest for HLA-C alleles. In a later analysis, 16,951 TCR beta sequences were associated with specific HLA alleles at a false discovery rate of 0.05. Correlated functional status among segregating V segments might reflect linkage disequilibrium, but an unknown experimental factor could not be ruled out. HLA typing was unavailable for some donors at each locus, so association tests used only the typed subset. Because counts were too low, roughly 17 rarely observed V segments, including chromosome 9 orphons, were left out of the earlier analysis of several hundred of the donors. The cohort was sequenced for TCR beta chains only, and without alpha or paired-chain data the features that could be detected were limited. Cytomegalovirus status was reported to be diagnosed by the classifier with high specificity and sensitivity in both the original and validation cohorts. The study gave a list of roughly 150 TCR beta chains associated with cytomegalovirus. CMV serostatus was the only immune exposure information available for the cohort. An earlier analysis of approximately 540 of the donors showed that most TCR beta V segments appeared in productive rearrangements either about 87% or about 30% of the time, which broadly matched IMGT annotations. The sequencing pipeline was judged likely to have produced a cluster of highly shared sequence variants as a technical artifact. The authors suggested that the approach could potentially be generalized to other disease states and immunological phenotypes. In vitro tests confirmed that a few of the cytomegalovirus-associated TCR beta chains recognize cytomegalovirus antigens. A later genetic analysis reported fewer N-insertions in productive TCRs among donors in an Asian-associated ancestry cluster than the roughly 690-donor mean. Across donors, most TCR sequences were observed very rarely, whereas some public TCRs were present in many individuals. Most CMV-associated TCR beta chains appeared to be HLA-restricted in a later analysis, and the HLA associations seemed to be driven largely by CMV exposure. The presence/absence analyses assumed that sequencing depth was roughly uniform across donors, and that assumption may not be true. Strong co-occurrence of HLA alleles, especially DR and DQ, made assigning TCR associations to individual alleles difficult. A further reported finding was that TCR beta sequences accurately predicted the HLA-A and HLA-B alleles for most subjects in the first cohort. In a later analysis, HLA-associated TCR beta chains showed more clonal expansion and lower generation probabilities than non-associated chains that were equally common. A later genetic analysis associated a missense DCLRE1C variant with V-gene and J-gene trimming of TCR beta chains, and an independent cohort replicated the association.

The cohort comprised fewer than 750 healthy bone marrow donors. At the time of sampling, all cohort members were nominally healthy, though unrecorded immune exposures were likely present. The donor tested CMV seronegative and was one of the 352 seronegative cohort members. Every donor gave a peripheral blood sample, and the peripheral blood mononuclear cells from that sample were used for TCR beta sequencing. Genomic DNA extraction from the blood cell samples was performed with the Qiagen DNeasy Blood Extraction Kit. The protocol used for the library was the immunoSEQ multiplex PCR assay. For the multiplex PCR, a mixture combining 60 forward primers for TCR Vbeta segments and 13 reverse primers for TCR Jbeta segments was used. The CDR3 region of rearranged TCR beta genes was amplified from genomic DNA with a multiplex PCR assay. Amplified TCR beta libraries were sequenced as 87-base-pair reads on the Illumina HiSeq System. The published analysis was carried out like this. In a later analysis, 77 million or so unique TCR beta chains were counted across the roughly 610 repertoires, and approximately 11 million of these chains were shared by at least two donors. A nearest-neighbor algorithm error-corrected the raw reads and collapsed the reads into unique sequences, merging closely related sequences to remove PCR and sequencing errors. To assign V, D and J gene segments, CDR3 sequences were aligned to IMGT reference sequences. For a sequence to be retained, at least a six-nucleotide match to both a V gene segment and a J gene segment was required. Rearrangements were called productive when the CDR3 lacked stop codons and stayed in frame with V and J; all others were non-productive. Following IMGT convention, CDR3 was defined as the stretch from the second conserved V-encoded cysteine to the conserved J-encoded phenylalanine. The earlier analysis of 500 to 750 of the donors excluded any sequence lacking an unambiguous match to a single V gene segment. An earlier analysis of approximately 590 of the donors called V segments functional above 56.7% productive rearrangements and segregating when the between-donor standard deviation exceeded 5%. A statistical classification framework was built to diagnose cytomegalovirus status from the catalog of TCR beta chain sequences. In a later analysis, V and J genes were assigned by comparing TCR nucleotide sequences against IMGT/GENE-DB human TR gene sequences. The TCRdist pipeline was used in a later analysis to assign CDR3 sequences and most-parsimonious VDJ recombination scenarios. In a later analysis, each TCR beta chain was defined by its CDR3 amino acid sequence together with its V-gene family, and reads without a unique V-gene family were excluded. As a way to deal with suspected cross-contamination and a sequencing artifact, a later analysis dropped 500 to 700 nucleotide sequences that were highly shared and had low generation probability. A later analysis calculated a clonal expansion index for each public chain from normalized within-repertoire ranks of inferred template counts. A later analysis computed generation probabilities with a VDJ recombination model fitted to out-of-frame rearrangements, and checked the results against IGoR. In a later analysis, hypergeometric tests were used to score TCR-TCR, TCR-HLA and TCR-CMV co-occurrence, with a repertoire-size bias correction applied to TCR pairs. In a later analysis, false discovery rates were estimated by permuting HLA or CMV assignments 20 times. In a later analysis, co-occurring TCRs were grouped with DBSCAN, and TCRdist sequence similarity was added when clustering was performed within HLA-allele-positive subsets. Repertoires with fewer than 30,000 or more than 120,000 public chains were left out of co-occurrence clustering, as were about five repertoires with anomalous nucleotide sharing. TCRdb holds this immuneACCESS table with in-frame rearrangements only. Some clones are missing; in checked studies, unresolved V genes explain under half, and the rest has no known cause. V, J and clone size reflect that table, while D and trimming were determined from the DNA. Across this sample there are under 150,000 clones, with around 81% seen only once. About 0.63% of the sample goes to the ten largest clones.

The TCR originated in a man aged 18 to 30 in good health and CMV-seronegative. The sequenced material came from PBMCs.

The CDR3 has the sequence CASSPPGGSYANQPQHF. The DNA sequence is given as TGTGCCAGCAGTCCTCCGGGAGGGTCATACGCCAATCAGCCCCAGCATTTT. This chain joins TRBV2 to TRBJ1-5, with no confidently assigned D gene. CDR3 length: 17 amino acids, cysteine to phenylalanine. Only the CDR3 DNA is retained, 51 bases long and in frame from the first base. CDR1 is given as SNHLY and CDR2 as FYNNEI, both from the germline V gene. The junction shows trimming of 5 bases on V and 3 bases on J, plus 20 bases between the germline ends.